This TCR beta chain was found in a study of regulatory T cells in long-lasting Graves disease. At the level of the study: Antithyroid drug intake by newly diagnosed Graves' patients had lasted under 3 months.

Arm-PCR with iRepertoire HTBI primers amplified the CDR3 regions for these TCR beta libraries. From the multiplex PCR reads, TCRdb called clonotypes with MiXCR, one entry per CDR3 protein. The sample yields roughly 420,000 distinct CDR3 sequences, about 14% seen once. The time point: newly diagnosed GD, antithyroid drugs for less than 3 months. Following extraction of RNA from PBMCs, that RNA was used to make the TCR library. Ten or more counts support this clonotype. The data also belong to a second study, concerning T cells in Graves' hyperthyroidism and ophthalmopathy. This second report adds: The study based diagnoses on clinical symptoms, serum thyroxine and TRAb, thyroid ultrasound and orbital computed tomography. The HTBI set primed first-round TCR CDR3 RT-PCR. Most clonotypes that expanded in the thyroid above 0.001 also showed up in blood.

The receptor comes from a woman between 45 and 60 years old with Graves disease. The sample was peripheral blood mononuclear cells (PBMCs), taken at new diagnosis, from a patient treated with antithyroid drugs.

CDR3 sequence reads: CASRSDRAPYEQYF. For the CDR3, the DNA is TGTGCCAGCAGATCGGACAGGGCCCCCTACGAGCAGTACTTC. This chain connects TRBV28 to TRBJ2-7, with TRBD1 identical over 8 bases. CDR3 size: 14 residues. Germline loops: CDR1 MDHEN, CDR2 SYDVKM. Trimming cost V 6 bases and J 2 bases; bases outside gene matches: 6.